This entry features one T cell receptor beta chain sequence. What it recognizes is unknown. It may be a read error: a sequence one base away is much more abundant. Bulk tissue was left unsorted, and RNA and DNA were co-extracted from roughly 20-30 mg of it. Tumor samples each held over 80% viable tumor cells. TCR beta cDNA was reverse-transcribed from approximately 0.45 ug of total RNA. The reaction used a constant-region primer and ProtoScript II reverse transcriptase. TCR beta libraries came from three nested multiplex PCR rounds using slightly modified ARM-PCR. Researchers ran the first two PCR rounds for 10 cycles each with TRBV1-TRBV30 forward primers and a C-beta reverse primer. Each CDR3 protein gets one entry after TCRdb re-called the multiplex PCR reads with MiXCR. This sample has about 130,000 distinct CDR3 sequences, with around 64% found just once. The CDR3 is 12 amino acids. V was shortened by 6 bases and J by 6 bases, with 11 bases between the two germline ends. CDR1 is MDHEN and CDR2 is SYDVKM in the germline V gene.

The data were taken from a study of tumor-infiltrating lymphocytes in primary liver carcinoma. Turning to the study itself: Those enrolled were patients of both sexes, who were aged 30 to 69 years. Sample counts of productive TCRbeta reads spanned roughly 3.5 to 7.5 million; these counts were similar across tissue types.

Overall study results and limits: Tumors and blood were compared for top-250-clone fraction, and tumors had the significantly higher value (p = 0.039).

Sequenced input: liver tumor tissue from sampling region 3. Subset noted: tumor region T3, left-lateral pole. The chain recombines TRBV28 with TRBJ1-1, with D possibly TRBD1 on 6 matching bases. The receptor was derived from a woman aged 60-75 years with primary liver carcinoma and hepatitis B virus infection. CDR3 DNA: TGTGCCAGCAGCCACAGGGCTTCTGAAGCTTTCTTT. Translating it yields CASSHRASEAFF.